This entry lists 32 T cell receptor beta chains sequenced from one sample in a study of T cells in Graves' hyperthyroidism and ophthalmopathy. The TCR beta CDR3 regions underwent amplification using RNA transcripts as the source. RT-PCR in the first round (using the HTBI primer set) targeted the TCR CDR3. From the multiplex PCR reads, TCRdb called clonotypes with MiXCR, one entry per CDR3 protein. The repertoire holds 600,000 to 900,000 distinct CDR3 sequences, roughly 15% seen once, with around 7.7% in the top ten. Sequenced sample: blood. These TCRs come from a man aged 18 to 30 with Graves' hyperthyroidism.

This clonotype has only a few counts. This chain uses TRBV7-6 with TRBJ1-2; D uncertain. V gave up 4 bases and J gave up 4 bases, with 10 bases separating them. The CDR3 has 13 amino acids. Germline V CDR1 and CDR2: SGHVS, FNYEAQ. CDR3 loop: CASSSHMGYGYTF. Here the CDR3 DNA reads TGTGCCAGCAGCTCCCACATGGGCTATGGCTACACCTTC.

In this sample, this clonotype turned up once. The V call is TRBV11-3, the J call TRBJ2-5, with TRBD1 as a possible D gene (5 bases). There are 15 residues in the CDR3. V was clipped by 1 base and J by 2 bases, with 11 bases between them. The V gene's germline CDR1 is SGHNT and CDR2 YENEEA. The CDR3 loop reads CASSLGDSLQETQYF. DNA for the CDR3: TGTGCCAGCAGCTTAGGAGACAGCTTACAAGAGACCCAGTACTTC.

The V and J genes are TRBV9 and TRBJ1-1, with D uncertain. V lost 0 bases, J lost 4 bases, and 10 bases lay in between. The CDR3 is 14 residues long. Germline CDR1 SGDLS, CDR2 YYNGEE. This chain's CDR3 is CASSVAGVSTEAFF. CDR3 DNA sequence: TGTGCCAGCAGCGTAGCCGGGGTTAGCACTGAAGCTTTCTTT.

Of note for this clonotype: Being one base from a much bigger clone, this may be a read error. The V and J genes are TRBV10-2 and TRBJ1-2, with D possibly TRBD1 on 5 matching bases. The CDR3 is 13 residues long. Germline values: CDR1 WSHSY, CDR2 SAAADI. CDR3 nucleotides: TGCGCCGGCAGTGAGGGGTCCAACGGAGGCTACACCTTC. It yields the protein CAGSEGSNGGYTF.

The V and J genes are TRBV30 and TRBJ2-5, with a possible D match to TRBD1 (5 bases). The V end was cut by 1 base, the J end by 5 bases, with 17 bases between. The CDR3 is 15 amino acids. Germline CDR1 is GTSNPN and CDR2 is SVGIG (reference sequence). Here the CDR3 DNA reads TGTGCCTGGAGTGGGTTAGGTGGGGCGGCGGAGACCCAGTACTTC. Translating it yields CAWSGLGGAAETQYF.

Regarding this clonotype: At one boundary the junction diverges from the germline segment, which might be a read error. The V call is TRBV3-1, the J call TRBJ2-1, with TRBD1 identical over 7 bases. Germline lookup yields CDR1 LGHDT and CDR2 YNNKEL (reference sequence). The CDR3 runs 16 residues. CDR3 coding DNA: TGTGCCGGCAGCTCTCGGACAGGCCACAGGATTAATGAGCAGTTCTTC. Residues: CAGSSRTGHRINEQFF.

Only a few counts were recorded for this clonotype. The chain carries TRBV28 and TRBJ2-3; D is unclear. Trimming removed 7 bases at V and 1 base at J, with 6 bases between. From germline, CDR1 is MDHEN and CDR2 SYDVKM. The CDR3 is 12 amino acids. DNA of the CDR3: TGTGCCAGCAAAACGGGCACAGATACGCAGTATTTT. Its protein is CASKTGTDTQYF.

Only a few counts were recorded for this clonotype. This chain links TRBV11-2 with TRBJ2-4; TRBD1 matches at 8 bases. The CDR3 consists of 16 residues. The V and J ends lost 5 bases and 3 bases, in that order; junction bases with no gene match: 9. CDR1 is SGHAT, CDR2 FQNNGV, per germline. This CDR3 reads CASSDRDRPVKNIQYF. The CDR3 bases are TGTGCCAGCAGCGACCGGGACAGGCCCGTCAAAAACATTCAGTACTTC.

This clonotype occurred many times. The CDR3 sequence is CASSEPGGNQPQHF. CDR3 sequence (DNA): TGTGCCAGCAGTGAACCGGGGGGCAATCAGCCCCAGCATTTT. The chain links TRBV2 to TRBJ1-5, with D possibly TRBD1 on 5 matching bases. CDR1 and CDR2 (germline): SNHLY, FYNNEI. This CDR3 is built from 14 residues. Trimming took 2 bases from V and 2 from J, leaving 7 bases between them.

This clonotype was seen repeatedly, ten times or more. The chain recombines TRBV11-2 with TRBJ2-1, with TRBD1 as a possible D gene (5 bases). This CDR3 region has 13 residues. Trimming stripped 4 bases from V and 8 bases from J, with 12 bases between. The germline V gene has CDR1 SGHAT and CDR2 FQNNGV. The CDR3 DNA sequence: TGTGCCAGCAGCTCCAACGTAGGGGATGAGCAGTTCTTC. Encoded protein: CASSSNVGDEQFF.

This clonotype was seen ten or more times. J is TRBJ2-5 and V is TRBV11-2; D gene uncertain. From germline, CDR1 is SGHAT and CDR2 FQNNGV. Trimming cost V 0 bases and J 4 bases, with 9 bases left between them. There are 14 residues in the CDR3. The CDR3 coding sequence is TGTGCCAGCAGCTTAGATCCCGGTGGAGAGACCCAGTACTTC. As protein: CASSLDPGGETQYF.

This clonotype was seen a few times. V gene TRBV9 combines with J gene TRBJ2-1, with TRBD2 identical over 7 bases. Germline CDR1 reads SGDLS; CDR2 reads YYNGEE. V was pared by 0 bases and J by 9 bases, with 9 bases of the junction left unmatched. The CDR3 is 15 residues long. The CDR3 DNA reads as TGTGCCAGCAGCGTAGTAGAAGGGGAGGGCCGTGAGCAGTTCTTC. It codes for CASSVVEGEGREQFF.

The chain employs TRBV4-1 and TRBJ2-3; 14 bases match TRBD2. V was pared by 2 bases and J by 4 bases, with 2 bases of the junction left unmatched. Germline V gives CDR1 MGHRA, CDR2 YSYEKL. The CDR3 totals 16 residues. DNA for the CDR3: TGCGCCAGCAGCCAAACGGGACTAGCGGGAGCAGATACGCAGTATTTT. It encodes CASSQTGLAGADTQYF.

This clonotype has at least ten counts. The chain is built from TRBV6-2 or TRBV6-3 and TRBJ2-2; perhaps TRBD1 as D (6 bases). CDR1 and CDR2 from the germline V gene are MNHEY and SVGEGT. The CDR3 is made up of 14 amino acids. The V end was cut by 0 bases, the J end by 6 bases, with 8 bases between. The CDR3 region is CASSYSAGAGELFF. CDR3 bases: TGTGCCAGCAGTTACTCGGCAGGGGCCGGGGAGCTGTTTTTT.

V usage is TRBV6-1 and J usage is TRBJ2-5, with 10 bases aligning to TRBD2. V was pared by 4 bases and J by 4 bases, with 9 bases of the junction left unmatched. The germline gives CDR1 MNHNS, CDR2 SASEGT. The CDR3 contains 16 residues. This CDR3 reads CASSATLAGALETQYF. Here the CDR3 DNA reads TGTGCCAGCAGTGCTACCCTAGCGGGAGCTTTAGAGACCCAGTACTTC.

This clonotype occurred a few times. V usage is TRBV12-3 or TRBV12-4 and J usage is TRBJ2-2, with D hard to call. This CDR3 is 14 amino acids long. Trimming shortened V by 4 bases and J by 0 bases, and 6 bases separated the two germline ends. Here the CDR3 reads CASSSGSNTGELFF. CDR3 in DNA: TGTGCCAGCAGTTCCGGTTCGAACACCGGGGAGCTGTTTTTT.

This clonotype was seen repeatedly, ten times or more. The chain carries TRBV15 and TRBJ1-1; 7 nucleotides line up with TRBD1. This CDR3 is built from 16 residues. CDR1 and CDR2 (germline): LNHNV, YYDKDF (reference sequence). V gave up 3 bases and J gave up 1 base; unmatched junction bases: 8. The CDR3 nucleotides read TGTGCCACCAGCAGGCACAGGGGTTTAAGGAACACTGAAGCTTTCTTT. Translating it yields CATSRHRGLRNTEAFF.

The chain recombines TRBV19 with TRBJ2-3, with D possibly matching TRBD2 (6 bases). The CDR3 length is 15 residues. V was pared by 3 bases and J by 4 bases, with 14 bases between. Looked up from germline, CDR1 is LNHDA and CDR2 is SQIVND (reference sequence). CDR3 in DNA: TGTGCCAGTAGTATCGGGGGTATACTGGCAGATACGCAGTATTTT. This translates into CASSIGGILADTQYF.

This clonotype was observed at least ten times. The rearrangement joins TRBV2 to TRBJ2-5; D is possibly TRBD2 (6 bases). The CDR3 consists of 12 residues. Per germline, CDR1 SNHLY and CDR2 FYNNEI. Trimming removed 6 bases from V and 4 bases from J, with 9 bases in between. CDR3 sequence (DNA): TGTGCCAGCAGCGGAGGGGTAGAGACCCAGTACTTC. This gives the protein CASSGGVETQYF.

This clonotype was seen ten or more times. This sequence joins TRBV2 and TRBJ1-4, with 8 bases matching TRBD1. V was clipped by 3 bases and J by 8 bases; unmatched bases: 5. Germline V CDR1 and CDR2: SNHLY, FYNNEI. The CDR3 loop spans 14 amino acids. In DNA, the CDR3 is TGTGCCAGCAGTGACAGGGGGCTTCGAGAAAAACTGTTTTTT. Protein sequence: CASSDRGLREKLFF.

The chain combines TRBV19 with TRBJ2-3; no firm D call. Trimming pared 8 bases from V and 5 bases from J, leaving 14 bases between. The CDR3 covers 13 residues. The germline CDR1 and CDR2 sequences are LNHDA and SQIVND (reference sequence). CDR3 DNA sequence: TGTGCCAGTTCAGAGATATCGGGAGATACGCAGTATTTT. Encoded protein: CASSEISGDTQYF.

This clonotype was seen ten or more times. The J gene is TRBJ2-3, the V gene TRBV20-1; 8 bases agree with TRBD2. Germline V gene sequence: CDR1 DFQATT, CDR2 SNEGSKA (reference sequence). The CDR3 is 13 residues long. DNA of the CDR3: TGCAGCGCCACCGGGAGGGCCGGAGATACGCAGTATTTT. This encodes CSATGRAGDTQYF.

The chain is built from TRBV10-3 and TRBJ1-4; no clear D gene. CDR3 length: 16 residues. Trimming pared 4 bases from V and 5 bases from J, leaving 17 bases between. Germline V gene sequence: CDR1 ENHRY, CDR2 SYGVKD. CDR3 sequence: CAISAESGSRNEKLFF. DNA for the CDR3: TGTGCCATCAGTGCAGAATCGGGCTCCAGAAATGAAAAACTGTTTTTT.

This chain uses TRBV20-1 with TRBJ2-7; weak D call: TRBD1 (6 bases). The CDR3 consists of 13 residues. V gave up 5 bases and J gave up 2 bases, with 13 bases separating them. The germline V gene encodes CDR1 DFQATT and CDR2 SNEGSKA (reference sequence). The CDR3 spells CSAPSGVAYEQYF. The CDR3 bases are TGCAGTGCTCCCTCAGGGGTAGCCTACGAGCAGTACTTC.

In its sample, this clonotype was seen many times. The gene calls are TRBV11-2 and TRBJ2-1, with TRBD2 matching over 13 bases. CDR1 is SGHAT, CDR2 FQNNGV, per germline. V lost 5 bases to trimming and J lost 5 bases; unmatched junction nucleotides: 3. This CDR3 spans 15 amino acids. In DNA, the CDR3 is TGTGCCAGCAGCCTACTAGCGGGAGGGGACAATGAGCAGTTCTTC. Protein: CASSLLAGGDNEQFF.

This clonotype was picked up a small number of times. V usage is TRBV12-3 or TRBV12-4 and J usage is TRBJ2-7, with a tentative D call TRBD2 (5 bases). CDR3 length: 13 amino acids. V dropped 6 bases and J dropped 7 bases, with 16 bases sitting between them. The CDR3 reads CASRPSEEVEQYF. Written as DNA, the CDR3 is TGTGCCAGCAGACCATCGGAGGAGGTAGAGCAGTACTTC.

This clonotype has only a few counts. V is TRBV30 and J is TRBJ2-2, with 8 bases that match TRBD1. Trimming took 5 bases from V and 0 from J; bases not matched to a gene: 5. In germline, CDR1 is GTSNPN, CDR2 SVGIG (reference sequence). This CDR3 is 15 amino acids long. Written as DNA, the CDR3 is TGTGCCTGGTACCCAGGGGGCCCGAACACCGGGGAGCTGTTTTTT. This sequence encodes CAWYPGGPNTGELFF.

This clonotype was detected ten times or more. This chain uses TRBV12-3 or TRBV12-4 with TRBJ2-5; 7 bases fit TRBD1. Losses at the gene ends were 5 bases for V and 4 bases for J; bases not matched to a gene: 4. The CDR3 contains 13 residues. CDR3 sequence reads: CASSRSGGETQYF. The CDR3 region has the DNA TGTGCCAGCAGTCGCTCAGGGGGAGAGACCCAGTACTTC.

The rearrangement joins TRBV3-1 to TRBJ2-5, with 7 bases that match TRBD1. V lost 6 bases and J lost 0; bases outside the gene matches: 7. There are 15 residues in the CDR3. Germline loops: CDR1 LGHDT, CDR2 YNNKEL (reference sequence). The CDR3 spells CASSPGTVHQETQYF. The DNA of the CDR3 is TGTGCCAGCAGTCCCGGGACAGTTCACCAAGAGACCCAGTACTTC.

The J gene is TRBJ2-6, the V gene TRBV19; 7 positions agree with TRBD1. Germline V CDR1 and CDR2: LNHDA, SQIVND (reference sequence). The CDR3 has 15 residues. Trimming removed 5 bases from V and 6 bases from J; junction bases left unmatched: 7. The CDR3 protein is CASSPWTGSANVLTF. The CDR3 DNA reads TGTGCCAGTAGTCCTTGGACAGGTTCGGCCAACGTCCTGACTTTC.

V gene TRBV5-5 combines with J gene TRBJ2-1, with 9 bases matching TRBD2. J was trimmed by 7 bases and V by 4 bases; bases with no gene match: 12. This CDR3 is built from 16 residues. The germline gives CDR1 SGHKS, CDR2 YYEKEE (reference sequence). The CDR3: CASSPLAGARGNEQFF. The CDR3 DNA sequence: TGTGCCAGCAGCCCTTTAGCGGGAGCCCGGGGGAATGAGCAGTTCTTC.

The table lists this clonotype with many counts. The rearrangement uses TRBV28 and TRBJ2-5; 11 nucleotides agree with TRBD2. The CDR3 has 13 residues. V lost 8 bases and J lost 7; bases outside the gene matches: 6. Germline CDR1 reads MDHEN; CDR2 reads SYDVKM. CDR3 protein: CASRLAGLWTQYF. The CDR3 nucleotides are TGTGCCAGCCGACTAGCGGGGCTCTGGACCCAGTACTTC.